These 5 T cell receptor beta chains were all obtained from the same sample, sequenced in a study of blood T cells in healthy people across ages. PCR was performed a second time for about 7 to 11 cycles using a sample-barcoded 5' primer and a J-beta primer mix. One entry per CDR3 protein results from TCRdb running MiXCR on the 5' RACE reads. The repertoire has roughly 900,000 distinct CDR3 sequences, about 48% of them found once; the top ten carry around 15%. The specimen sequenced was blood. These receptors all stem from a man aged 30-40 years in good health.

This rearrangement joins TRBV7-9 to TRBJ2-3; TRBD1 or TRBD2 may be the D gene (5 bases each). V lost 5 bases and J 0 bases, leaving 21 bases between the germline ends. Germline CDR1 is SEHNR and CDR2 is FQNEAQ (reference sequence). This CDR3 has 18 residues. Here the CDR3 reads CASSPALIRGPSTDTQYF. In DNA, the CDR3 is TGTGCCAGCAGCCCCGCCTTAATTCGGGGACCTAGCACAGATACGCAGTATTTT.

J is TRBJ1-1 and V is TRBV6-5, with 10 nucleotides matching TRBD1. The CDR3 runs 16 residues. After removal of 6 bases from V and 6 bases from J, the junction contained 13 bases not matched to a gene. Germline CDR1 is MNHEY and CDR2 is SVGAGI. CDR3 DNA: TGTGCCAGCAGCCGATTGCCAGGACAGGGGGGCTCTGAAGCTTTCTTT. Protein: CASSRLPGQGGSEAFF.

This chain joins TRBV5-1 and TRBJ2-3; 13 bases align to TRBD2. Germline-derived CDR1 and CDR2 are SGHRS and YFSETQ. This CDR3 contains 17 residues. After removal of 5 bases from V and 0 bases from J, the junction contained 6 bases not matched to a gene. This CDR3 is CASRRGLAGESTDTQYF. The DNA for the CDR3 is TGCGCCAGCAGGCGAGGACTAGCGGGGGAGAGCACAGATACGCAGTATTTT. The whole variable domain, remainder taken from reference TRBV5-1 and TRBJ2-3, is KAGVTQTPRYLIKTRGQQVTLSCSPISGHRSVSWYQQTPGQGLQFLFEYFSETQRNKGNFPGRFSGRQFSNSRSEMNVSTLELGDSALYLCASRRGLAGESTDTQYFGPGTRLTVL.

This clonotype was counted only a few times. This chain joins TRBV28 and TRBJ2-3; 8 nucleotides match TRBD2. CDR1 and CDR2 from the germline V gene are MDHEN and SYDVKM. The J segment lost 2 bases and the V segment lost 5 bases, leaving 6 bases of the junction unmatched. The CDR3 is 15 residues long. The CDR3 coding sequence is TGTGCCAGCAGTAGAAAAGCGGGGGCCACAGATACGCAGTATTTT. This encodes CASSRKAGATDTQYF.

The chain joins TRBV2 to TRBJ2-2; 8 bases line up with TRBD2. J was trimmed by 0 bases and V by 10 bases; bases with no gene match: 4. The germline CDR1 and CDR2 sequences are SNHLY and FYNNEI. This CDR3 is 14 amino acids long. The CDR3 loop reads CAIRGGSNTGELFF. The DNA of the CDR3 is TGTGCCATCCGGGGGGGATCGAACACCGGGGAGCTGTTTTTT.